A selection of T cell receptor beta chains follows, all from one sample in a study of blood T cell repertoires in COVID-19. Assay: immunoSEQ multiplex PCR; the TCRdb copy retains only in-frame clones and omits some. The sample consists of 110,000 or so clones, over 70% of them appearing once. The sequenced sample was peripheral blood. The receptors originated from a man between 50 and 59 years old with acute or convalescent COVID-19. CDR3s include the opening cysteine and the closing phenylalanine or tryptophan. D genes are given only for firm matches. The listing skips clone size in some rows; elsewhere it reads once, few, many or a size class.

TRBJ1-1	.	TRBV4-1	.	CASSREQGSEAFF	TGCGCCAGCAGCCGAGAACAGGGTTCAGAGGCTTTCTTT
TRBJ2-7	.	TRBV6-4	TRBD1	CASSATGGSYEQYF	TGTGCCAGCAGTGCCACAGGGGGATCCTACGAGCAGTACTTC
TRBJ1-2	.	TRBV7-9	.	CASSVPRQAYNYGYTF	TGTGCCAGCAGCGTGCCCCGACAGGCTTATAACTATGGCTACACCTTC
TRBJ2-5	.	TRBV6-2/TRBV6-3	.	CASSPRGKQETQYF	TGTGCCAGCAGTCCCCGGGGGAAGCAAGAGACCCAGTACTTC
TRBJ1-4	.	TRBV5-4	.	CASSVNTEIELFF	TGTGCCAGCAGCGTGAATACGGAGATCGAACTGTTTTTT
TRBJ2-7	.	TRBV6-5	TRBD1	CASSLGQGVDEQYF	TGTGCCAGCAGTTTGGGACAGGGGGTCGACGAGCAGTACTTC
TRBJ2-2	once	TRBV4-1	.	CASSPVTPGTGELFF	TGCGCCAGCAGCCCTGTGACACCAGGCACCGGGGAGCTGTTTTTT
TRBJ2-7	.	TRBV9	.	CASSPEPAYEQYF	TGTGCCAGCAGCCCGGAGCCAGCATACGAGCAGTACTTC
TRBJ1-1	.	TRBV5-1	.	CASRFGDTEAFF	TGCGCCAGCAGGTTCGGTGATACTGAAGCTTTCTTT
TRBJ2-2	.	TRBV7-6	TRBD2	CASSLGTSGGNTGELFF	TGTGCCAGCAGCTTAGGGACTAGCGGGGGGAACACCGGGGAGCTGTTTTTT
TRBJ2-2	.	TRBV27	.	CASSFFRTEATGELFF	TGTGCCAGCAGTTTCTTTAGGACGGAGGCGACCGGGGAGCTGTTTTTT
TRBJ2-3	.	TRBV6-5	TRBD2	CASSYSISGVTDTQYF	TGTGCCAGCAGTTACTCGATTAGCGGGGTCACAGATACGCAGTATTTT
TRBJ1-1	.	TRBV2	.	CATNIDRSLEAFF	TGTGCCACCAATATTGACAGGTCCCTTGAAGCTTTCTTT
TRBJ2-7	.	TRBV7-9	TRBD1	CASGAEGANYEQYF	TGTGCCAGCGGTGCAGAGGGGGCGAACTACGAGCAGTACTTC
TRBJ2-2	.	TRBV28	.	CASSLGAQGGELFF	TGTGCCAGCAGTTTGGGGGCCCAGGGCGGGGAGCTGTTTTTT
TRBJ1-2	.	TRBV14	.	CASSQDVAGEYYGYTF	TGTGCCAGCAGCCAAGATGTTGCAGGGGAATACTATGGCTACACCTTC
TRBJ1-2	.	TRBV19	.	CASVRGINYGYTF	TGTGCCAGTGTCCGAGGGATTAACTATGGCTACACCTTC
TRBJ1-6	.	TRBV24-1	.	CATQGGANSPLHF	TGTGCCACCCAGGGTGGGGCTAATTCACCCCTCCACTTT
TRBJ2-3	.	TRBV2	TRBD1	CASSDRGSADTQYF	TGTGCCAGCAGTGACAGGGGGTCTGCAGATACGCAGTATTTT
TRBJ2-6	.	TRBV2	TRBD1	CASTRDRGVPGANVLTF	TGTGCCAGCACCCGGGACAGGGGGGTTCCTGGGGCCAACGTCCTGACTTTC
TRBJ1-2	.	TRBV5-1	TRBD1	CASSTGQGQSEGYTF	TGCGCCAGCAGCACCGGACAGGGCCAGTCGGAGGGCTACACCTTC
TRBJ1-2	few	TRBV6-5	.	CASSATQGGLGYTF	TGTGCCAGCAGCGCCACTCAGGGAGGGTTGGGCTACACCTTC
TRBJ2-7	.	TRBV5-5	TRBD1	CASSLRGPEGGVQYF	TGTGCCAGCAGCTTGAGGGGGCCAGAAGGGGGTGTGCAGTACTTC
TRBJ2-1	few	TRBV29-1	.	CSVDRYRDNEQFF	TGCAGCGTTGATCGTTACAGGGACAATGAGCAGTTCTTC
TRBJ2-2	.	TRBV2	TRBD1	CASSEASSAGQANTGELFF	TGTGCCAGCAGTGAAGCTTCATCGGCCGGACAGGCGAACACCGGGGAGCTGTTTTTT
TRBJ2-3	.	TRBV12-3/TRBV12-4	.	CASSFADTQYF	TGTGCCAGCAGTTTCGCAGATACGCAGTATTTT
TRBJ1-1	.	TRBV12-3/TRBV12-4	.	CASSSQTGAEAFF	TGTGCCAGCAGTTCACAGACCGGGGCTGAAGCTTTCTTT
TRBJ2-5	.	TRBV19	.	CASSIGGAGTQYF	TGTGCCAGTAGTATAGGCGGCGCGGGCACCCAGTACTTC
TRBJ2-2	.	TRBV6-5	.	CASGSGSGELFF	TGTGCCAGCGGGTCGGGGTCCGGGGAGCTGTTTTTT
TRBJ1-1	.	TRBV3-1/TRBV3-2	.	CASRDVGGGAFF	TGTGCCAGCAGAGACGTAGGGGGGGGAGCTTTCTTT
TRBJ2-7	few	TRBV6-5	TRBD2	CASSHTSGGIYEQYF	TGTGCCAGCAGCCATACTAGCGGGGGGATCTACGAGCAGTACTTC
TRBJ1-1	.	TRBV19	.	CASSPLDWLNTEAFF	TGTGCCAGTAGTCCCTTAGACTGGTTGAACACTGAAGCTTTCTTT
TRBJ2-1	.	TRBV6-5	.	CASSNTRAQGQFF	TGTGCCAGCAGTAATACTAGGGCCCAAGGGCAGTTCTTC
TRBJ1-4	.	TRBV19	.	CASRANLATNEKLFF	TGTGCCAGCAGGGCCAATCTTGCAACTAATGAAAAACTGTTTTTT
TRBJ1-4	.	TRBV6-6	.	CASSYTGGEKLFF	TGTGCCAGCAGTTATACGGGAGGGGAAAAACTGTTTTTT
TRBJ1-1	.	TRBV3-1/TRBV3-2	TRBD1	CASSPTGVWETEAFF	TGTGCCAGCAGCCCCACAGGGGTTTGGGAAACTGAAGCTTTCTTT
TRBJ1-4	.	TRBV27	TRBD1	CASSFTRDRDNEKLFF	TGTGCCAGCAGTTTTACCCGGGACAGAGATAATGAAAAACTGTTTTTT
TRBJ1-2	.	TRBV6-1	.	CASSDARRGYTF	TGTGCCAGCAGTGACGCCCGGAGGGGCTACACCTTC
TRBJ2-2	.	TRBV28	.	CASSLGLFNTGELFF	TGTGCCAGCAGTTTAGGGCTCTTTAACACCGGGGAGCTGTTTTTT
TRBJ1-5	.	TRBV5-8	TRBD1	CASSTAQGSQPQHF	TGTGCCAGCAGCACGGCACAGGGGAGTCAGCCCCAGCATTTT
TRBJ2-5	.	TRBV9	.	CASSPRSGETQYF	TGTGCCAGCAGCCCCCGGTCGGGGGAGACCCAGTACTTC
TRBJ1-2	.	TRBV3-1/TRBV3-2	.	CASSQWEYGYTF	TGTGCCAGCAGCCAGTGGGAGTATGGCTACACCTTC
TRBJ1-5	.	TRBV4-1	TRBD1	CASSQGRLITGVEQPQHF	TGCGCCAGCAGCCAAGGACGCCTCATCACAGGGGTCGAACAGCCCCAGCATTTT
TRBJ1-2	.	TRBV3-1/TRBV3-2	TRBD1	CASSQMPGGASGYTF	TGTGCCAGCAGCCAAATGCCAGGGGGCGCGAGTGGCTACACCTTC
TRBJ1-4	once	TRBV7-2	TRBD1	CASSVTGRGHEKLFF	TGTGCCAGCAGCGTAACGGGCAGGGGGCACGAAAAACTGTTTTTT
TRBJ1-2	few	TRBV11-2	TRBD1	CASSLPLDRGTNYGYTF	TGTGCCAGCAGCCTTCCTCTGGACAGGGGAACCAACTATGGCTACACCTTC
TRBJ2-1	.	TRBV5-1	TRBD2	CASRGLAEYNEQFF	TGCGCCAGCAGGGGACTAGCGGAGTACAATGAGCAGTTCTTC
TRBJ1-4	.	TRBV7-2	.	CASSLEIFLGEKLFF	TGTGCCAGCAGCTTAGAAATCTTCCTCGGGGAAAAACTGTTTTTT
TRBJ2-4	.	TRBV10-2	.	CASSEDGFGGKSLTKNIQYF	TGCGCCAGCAGTGAAGATGGGTTTGGCGGGAAGTCGCTCACCAAAAACATTCAGTACTTC
TRBJ1-6	few	TRBV30	TRBD1	CAWKGQGINSPLHF	TGTGCCTGGAAAGGACAGGGCATTAATTCACCCCTCCACTTT
TRBJ1-2	few	TRBV19	TRBD1	CASSIDPTGAYGYTF	TGTGCCAGTAGTATAGACCCGACAGGGGCCTATGGCTACACCTTC
TRBJ1-4	.	TRBV2	.	CASSEGGLRDEKLFF	TGTGCCAGCAGTGAAGGGGGGCTGAGGGATGAAAAACTGTTTTTT
TRBJ1-2	.	TRBV27	.	CASSPGAMRYTF	TGTGCCAGCAGTCCGGGAGCTATGCGGTACACCTTC
TRBJ2-1	few	TRBV3-1/TRBV3-2	.	CASSPTGTFVGYNEQFF	TGTGCCAGCAGCCCAACAGGAACCTTTGTGGGCTACAATGAGCAGTTCTTC
TRBJ1-1	.	TRBV5-1	.	CASSPSGNTEAFF	TGCGCCAGCAGCCCCTCGGGGAACACTGAAGCTTTCTTT
TRBJ2-1	.	TRBV28	TRBD1	CASSFATGGHHEQFF	TGTGCCAGCAGTTTTGCGACAGGGGGCCACCATGAGCAGTTCTTC
TRBJ1-2	.	TRBV7-8	.	CASSLGPGRAYGYTF	TGTGCCAGCAGCTTAGGTCCAGGGAGGGCCTATGGCTACACCTTC
TRBJ2-7	.	TRBV6-5	.	CASSNPAYEQYF	TGTGCCAGCAGTAATCCAGCCTACGAGCAGTACTTC
TRBJ2-7	.	TRBV28	TRBD1	CASTRGGQGRLAYEQYF	TGTGCCAGCACCAGGGGGGGACAGGGGAGACTGGCCTACGAGCAGTACTTC
TRBJ2-7	.	TRBV18	.	CASSRGDERPLQYF	TGTGCCAGCTCACGGGGCGACGAACGACCGCTGCAGTACTTC